These 13 T cell receptor beta chains were all obtained from the same sample, sequenced in a study of beta chain features in type 1 diabetes. Reverse transcription of all isolated RNA meant that expressed TCRB transcripts were sequenced. This table comes from immunoSEQ multiplex PCR, and its TCRdb copy is limited to in-frame clones, with some not included. This sample carries about 340,000 clones, around 8.5% of them seen once, and the ten largest clones take 0.9% to 1.1%. Their antigens are not known. Findings of the study overall: A moderate, significant TCRB CDR3 shortening appeared in type 1 diabetes across four CD4+ subsets.

Sequences were obtained from central memory CD4+ T cells from blood. These receptors were collected from a man aged 25 to 40 with type 1 diabetes.

This clone has more than one count but fewer than ten. Other nucleotide sequences in the sample specify the same CDR3. The chain combines TRBV7-2 with TRBJ2-2; D is undetermined. V was shortened by 4 bases and J by 5 bases, with 5 bases between the two germline ends. This CDR3 is 12 amino acids long. Germline CDR1 is SGHTA and CDR2 is FQGNSA. The CDR3 coding sequence is TGTGCCAGCAGCTCCAGAACCGGGGAGCTGTTTTTT. This sequence encodes CASSSRTGELFF.

This clone was counted only a few times. This rearrangement joins TRBV19 to TRBJ2-1, with TRBD1 identical over 9 bases. Germline lookup yields CDR1 LNHDA and CDR2 SQIVND (reference sequence). This CDR3 has 14 residues. Germline trimming cut 6 bases from V and 2 bases from J; bases unmatched to any gene: 2. This CDR3 reads CASRGTGTYNEQFF. CDR3 nucleotide sequence: TGTGCCAGTAGAGGGACAGGGACCTACAATGAGCAGTTCTTC.

A word on this clone: With a much larger clone just one base away, this may be a read error. The chain links TRBV12-5 to TRBJ2-1; 10 bases fit TRBD2. CDR3 length: 17 amino acids. V gave up 5 bases and J gave up 4 bases; unmatched junction bases: 11. Germline V gives CDR1 LGHNT, CDR2 FRNRAP. The chain's CDR3 is CASGVDLAGAHYNEQFF. CDR3 DNA: TGTGCTAGTGGTGTGGATCTAGCGGGGGCCCATTACAATGAGCAGTTCTTC.

The chain employs TRBV18 and TRBJ1-3; a possible D gene is TRBD1 (6 bases). The CDR3 covers 14 residues. V shed 4 bases and J shed 1 base, with 8 bases lying between them. Germline V CDR1 and CDR2: KGHSH, LQKENI. In nucleotides, the CDR3 is TGTGCCAGCTCACAACAGGGATCTGGAAACACCATATATTTT. Translating it yields CASSQQGSGNTIYF.

This clone has just a few counts. The V gene is TRBV4-3, the J gene TRBJ2-6; D possibly uses TRBD1 or TRBD2 (6 bases each). V lost 2 bases and J lost 3, with 14 bases in between. Germline V CDR1 and CDR2: LGHNA, YSLEER. CDR3 length equals 17 residues. The CDR3: CASSQNSGGGGANVLTF. The CDR3 nucleotides are TGCGCCAGCAGCCAAAATTCCGGGGGCGGTGGGGCCAACGTCCTGACTTTC.

This clone was seen a few times. The chain joins TRBV18 to TRBJ2-5, with D possibly TRBD2 on 6 matching bases. Trimming pared 0 bases from V and 0 bases from J, leaving 11 bases between. The CDR3 covers 16 residues. CDR1 and CDR2 from the germline V gene are KGHSH and LQKENI. DNA of the CDR3: TGTGCCAGCTCACCACCGCGCGGGGTCAACCAAGAGACCCAGTACTTC. This codes for CASSPPRGVNQETQYF.

This rearrangement joins TRBV28 to TRBJ2-7; D is possibly TRBD2 (5 bases). Between the trimmed V and J ends, which lost 2 bases and 2 bases, there was a span of 13 bases. CDR1 is MDHEN, CDR2 SYDVKM, per germline. This CDR3 has 15 amino acids. DNA for the CDR3: TGTGCCAGCAGTTTAGCCCAGCGGCCCCCCTACGAGCAGTACTTC. As protein: CASSLAQRPPYEQYF. Full variable domain (outside the CDR3, taken from reference TRBV28 and TRBJ2-7): DVKVTQSSRYLVKRTGEKVFLECVQDMDHENMFWYRQDPGLGLRLIYFSYDVKMKEKGDIPEGYSVSREKKERFSLILESASTNQTSMYLCASSLAQRPPYEQYFGPGTRLTVT.

This clone was recorded a few times. The chain is built from TRBV4-1 and TRBJ2-3, with a weak D call TRBD2 (6 bases). The germline V and J ends were trimmed by 5 bases and 1 base, with 10 bases remaining between them. The CDR3 runs to 14 residues. Germline assignment: CDR1 MGHRA and CDR2 YSYEKL. The CDR3 DNA follows: TGCGCCAGCAGCTCAGGCGGGGGCACAGATACGCAGTATTTT. This codes for CASSSGGGTDTQYF.

Ten or more counts support this clone. The V gene is TRBV5-1, the J gene TRBJ1-1; TRBD1 is a possible D gene (6 bases). Trimming removed 8 bases from V and 1 base from J, with 12 bases in between. CDR3 length: 13 amino acids. CDR1 is SGHRS, CDR2 YFSETQ, per germline. For the CDR3, the DNA is TGCGCCAGTAACAGGGAGAGGAACACTGAAGCTTTCTTT. Encoded protein: CASNRERNTEAFF.

This clone was detected a few times. This rearrangement joins TRBV7-9 to TRBJ1-1; D uncertain. CDR1 and CDR2 (germline): SEHNR, FQNEAQ (reference sequence). V lost 5 bases and J lost 1, with 8 bases in between. The CDR3 spans 13 residues. The chain's CDR3 is CASSLDENTEAFF. CDR3 DNA sequence: TGTGCCAGCAGCCTTGACGAGAACACTGAAGCTTTCTTT.

This clone was counted between two and nine times. The chain combines TRBV5-6 with TRBJ2-1; D call uncertain. The V end lost 4 bases, the J end lost 9 bases, and 11 bases lay between the germline ends. Germline V gene data show CDR1 as SGHDT and CDR2 as YYEEEE. The CDR3 loop spans 12 amino acids. CDR3 in amino acids: CASSDGFSEQFF. CDR3 in DNA: TGTGCCAGCAGCGATGGATTTAGTGAGCAGTTCTTC.

This rearrangement joins TRBV7-2 to TRBJ2-3; D is unresolved. Trimming took off 1 base at V and 5 bases at J, with 16 bases between the two ends. This CDR3 spans 16 amino acids. Germline V CDR1 and CDR2: SGHTA, FQGNSA. DNA for the CDR3: TGTGCCAGCAGCTTAGGCATCCGGGCGCAGATAGATACGCAGTATTTT. Protein: CASSLGIRAQIDTQYF.

This clone has only a few counts. This sequence joins TRBV7-2 and TRBJ2-1; D is undetermined. Deletions cut 4 bases from V and 5 bases from J, with 18 bases between. The CDR3 is made up of 16 amino acids. CDR1 is SGHTA, CDR2 FQGNSA, per germline. CDR3 amino acids: CASSSRTLRPNNEQFF. CDR3 bases: TGTGCCAGCAGCTCCCGCACATTGCGCCCTAACAATGAGCAGTTCTTC.